This TCR beta chain was captured by sequencing in a study of early T cells in non-severe SARS-CoV-2 infection. Overall study context: Sequencing of unsorted whole blood was done on bulk RNA, leaving chains unpaired. Study outcomes and limitations: CD4 and private specificities were missed by VDJdb matching, which favored anti-spike CD8 responses.

The sample holds many counts of this clonotype. Its antigen remains unknown. Each single cDNA molecule received a unique molecular identifier. TCRdb recomputed calls from the 5' RACE reads with MiXCR, one row per CDR3 protein. The profile shows some 80,000 distinct CDR3 sequences, approximately 12% of them singletons. The CDR3 consists of 13 residues. CDR1 is MDHEN, CDR2 SYDVKM, per germline. V was pared by 4 bases and J by 2 bases, with 9 bases between. The sequenced sample was whole blood. The rearrangement uses TRBV28 and TRBJ2-7; tentatively, D is TRBD1 (5 bases). This receptor was taken from an adult who was a healthcare worker with PCR-confirmed SARS-CoV-2 infection or an uninfected control (not recorded which). The CDR3 is CASSSETAYEQYF. CDR3 bases: TGTGCCAGCAGTTCGGAGACAGCCTACGAGCAGTACTTC.